This T cell receptor beta chain is drawn from a study of blood T cell repertoires in COVID-19. Whole-study context: The United States, Italy and Spain supplied acute and convalescent COVID-19 samples.

Residents of about 25 US areas, aged about 18 to 95 years, made up the participants. Grouping used clinical history reported by participants in a survey and questionnaire. As originally analysed: Estimation of nucleated cell counts was performed using reference gene primer amplification. TCRdb keeps only in-frame clones here, not all; method: immunoSEQ multiplex PCR. V, J and clone size were drawn from that table, and D and trimming were deduced from the DNA. The top ten hold about 1.7% of the sample, which has about 290,000 clones, 89% seen once. J was trimmed by 8 bases and V by 5 bases; bases with no gene match: 8. Germline assignment: CDR1 SNHLY and CDR2 FYNNEI. The CDR3 sequence is 13 residues long.

The clonotype comes from a woman between 40 and 55 years old who had recovered from COVID-19. The chain uses TRBV2 and TRBJ1-2, with 7 bases matching TRBD1. The sequencing input was PBMCs or T cells enriched from blood (not recorded which). CDR3 in amino acids: CASSPGTEKGYTF. In DNA form, the CDR3 reads TGTGCCAGCAGTCCCGGGACAGAGAAAGGCTACACCTTC.